The T cell receptor (beta chain) described here comes from a study of graft-versus-host responses after intestinal transplantation. As for the study in general: Every one of the recipients received anti-thymocyte globulin induction and afterwards took tacrolimus and steroids for around three years. Study-wide results and caveats: Circulating GvH clone levels at their peak were associated with HvG declines (early post-transplant). There were GvH clones found in recipient marrow, and some of them appeared first in ileum or blood. Elevated graft-versus-host to host-versus-graft clonal ratios in allografts were recorded for patients with graft-donor T cell macrochimerism.

A note on this clone: Its antigen is as yet unknown.

This CDR3 is built from 13 residues. CDR1 and CDR2 (germline): LGHNA, YSLEER. Unmatched junction bases numbered 2, after V lost 2 bases and J lost 5 bases. Libraries were prepared by immunoSEQ multiplex PCR; TCRdb keeps only in-frame clonotypes and omits some of them. The repertoire holds tens of thousands of clones, with almost 95% as singletons. The chain links TRBV4-3 to TRBJ1-2; 7 positions match TRBD1. Sequenced material: unstimulated CD4+ T cells sorted from spleen or lymph node cells, taken before transplant. This clonotype was obtained from a human donor who was the organ donor for an intestinal transplant. The CDR3 sequence is CASSQNRGYGYTF. CDR3 nucleotides: TGCGCCAGCAGCCAAAACAGGGGTTATGGCTACACCTTC.